This passage covers 2 T cell receptor beta chains from one sample sequenced in a study of shared clonotypes between healthy human individuals. Here immunoSEQ multiplex PCR was the method, and the copy in TCRdb shows in-frame clones only, minus some. Found here are 2,500,000 or so clones, approximately 93% of them singletons; the top ten hold around 0.37%. Sequencing used naive CD4+ T cells from PBMCs. The subset denotes: CD45RA+ positively selected. All receptors derive from a man younger than 35 in good health. Some clones in this sample may be carry-over from other donors' samples.

Of note for this clone: Distinct nucleotide sequences in the sample also encode this CDR3. The gene calls are TRBV20-1 and TRBJ1-1; 8 bases match TRBD1. This CDR3 contains 11 residues. Germline-derived CDR1 and CDR2 are DFQATT and SNEGSKA (reference sequence). V lost 6 bases, J lost 5 bases, and 2 bases stayed unmatched. Here the CDR3 DNA reads TGCAGTGCGAGGACAGGGACTGAAGCTTTCTTT. It codes for CSARTGTEAFF.

CDR3 sequence reads: CASSHLLAGQPNEQFF. The CDR3 nucleotides are TGTGCCAGCAGCCATCTCTTAGCGGGACAGCCCAATGAGCAGTTCTTC. The J gene is TRBJ2-1, the V gene TRBV4-2; D perhaps matches TRBD2 (8 bases). The CDR3 has 16 residues. Germline loops: CDR1 LGHNA, CDR2 YNFKEQ. V lost 3 bases and J 6 bases, leaving 18 bases between the germline ends.